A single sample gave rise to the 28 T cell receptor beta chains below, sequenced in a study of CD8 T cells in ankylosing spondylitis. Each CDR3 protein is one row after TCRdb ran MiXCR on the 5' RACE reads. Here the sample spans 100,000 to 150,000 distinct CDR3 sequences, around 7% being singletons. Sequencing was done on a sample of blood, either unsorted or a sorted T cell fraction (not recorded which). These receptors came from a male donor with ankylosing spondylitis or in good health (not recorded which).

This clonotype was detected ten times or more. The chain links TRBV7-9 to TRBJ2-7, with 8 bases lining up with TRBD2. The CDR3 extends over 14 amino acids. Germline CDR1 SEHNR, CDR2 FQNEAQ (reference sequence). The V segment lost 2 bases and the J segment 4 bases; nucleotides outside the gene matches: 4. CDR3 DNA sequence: TGTGCCAGCAGCTTAAGCAGCGGGGGATACGAGCAGTACTTC. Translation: CASSLSSGGYEQYF. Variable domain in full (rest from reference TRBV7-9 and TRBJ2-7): DTGVSQNPRHKITKRGQNVTFRCDPISEHNRLYWYRQTLGQGPEFLTYFQNEAQLEKSRLLSDRFSAERPKGSFSTLEIQRTEQGDSAMYLCASSLSSGGYEQYFGPGTRLTVT.

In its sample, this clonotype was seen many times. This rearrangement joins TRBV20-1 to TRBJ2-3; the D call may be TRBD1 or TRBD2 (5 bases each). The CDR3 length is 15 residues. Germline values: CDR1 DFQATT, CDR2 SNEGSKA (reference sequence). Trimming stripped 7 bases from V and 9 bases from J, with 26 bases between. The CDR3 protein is CSVPSPGPGTGTQYF. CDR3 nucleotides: TGCAGTGTCCCCTCCCCGGGACCAGGCACAGGCACGCAGTATTTT.

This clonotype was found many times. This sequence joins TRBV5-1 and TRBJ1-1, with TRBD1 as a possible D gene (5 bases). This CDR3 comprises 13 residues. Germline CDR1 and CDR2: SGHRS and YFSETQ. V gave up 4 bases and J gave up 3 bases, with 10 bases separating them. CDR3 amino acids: CASSRGVDTEAFF. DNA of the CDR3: TGCGCCAGCAGCCGGGGGGTGGACACTGAAGCTTTCTTT.

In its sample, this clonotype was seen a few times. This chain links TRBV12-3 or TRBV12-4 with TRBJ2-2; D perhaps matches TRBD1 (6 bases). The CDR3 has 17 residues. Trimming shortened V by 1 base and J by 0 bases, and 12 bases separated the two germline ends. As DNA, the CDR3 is TGTGCCAGCAGTTTAGGCGCCAGGGGCGCGAACACCGGGGAGCTGTTTTTT. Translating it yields CASSLGARGANTGELFF.

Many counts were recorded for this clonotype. The chain's CDR3 is CASSPDMKNYGYTF. In nucleotides, the CDR3 is TGTGCCAGCAGTCCGGACATGAAAAACTATGGCTACACCTTC. The chain uses TRBV12-3 or TRBV12-4 and TRBJ1-2; perhaps TRBD1 as D (5 bases). The CDR3 has 14 amino acids. V lost 5 bases, J lost 2 bases, and 12 bases lay in between.

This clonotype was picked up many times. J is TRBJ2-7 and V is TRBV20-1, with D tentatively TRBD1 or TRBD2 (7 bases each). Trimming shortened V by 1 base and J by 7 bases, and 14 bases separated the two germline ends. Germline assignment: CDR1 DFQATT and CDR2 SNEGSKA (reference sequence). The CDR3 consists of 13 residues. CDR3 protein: CSARGQGGLEQYF. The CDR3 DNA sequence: TGCAGTGCTAGAGGGCAGGGGGGGCTTGAGCAGTACTTC.

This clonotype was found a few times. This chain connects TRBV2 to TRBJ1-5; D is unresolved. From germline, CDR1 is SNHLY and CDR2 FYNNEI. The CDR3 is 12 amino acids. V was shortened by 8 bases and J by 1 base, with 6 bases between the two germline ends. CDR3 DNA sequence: TGTGCCAGCCGCCGGAGCAATCAGCCCCAGCATTTT. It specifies CASRRSNQPQHF.

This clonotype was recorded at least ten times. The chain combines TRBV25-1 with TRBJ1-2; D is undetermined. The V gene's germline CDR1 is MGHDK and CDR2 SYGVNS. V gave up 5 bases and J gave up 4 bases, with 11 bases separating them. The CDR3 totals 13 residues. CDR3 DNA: TGTGCCAGCAGTAGAACAGAGATCTATGGCTACACCTTC. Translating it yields CASSRTEIYGYTF.

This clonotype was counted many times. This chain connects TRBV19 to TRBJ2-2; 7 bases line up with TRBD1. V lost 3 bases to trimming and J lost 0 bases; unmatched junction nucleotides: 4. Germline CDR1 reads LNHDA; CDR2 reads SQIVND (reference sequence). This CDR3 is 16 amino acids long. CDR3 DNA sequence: TGTGCCAGTAGTATGTGGGACAGCGCGAACACCGGGGAGCTGTTTTTT. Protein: CASSMWDSANTGELFF.

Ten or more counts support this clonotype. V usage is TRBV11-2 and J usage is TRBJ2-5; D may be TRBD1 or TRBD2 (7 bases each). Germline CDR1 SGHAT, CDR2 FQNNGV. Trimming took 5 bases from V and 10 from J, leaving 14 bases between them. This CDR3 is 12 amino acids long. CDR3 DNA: TGTGCCAGCAGCCCGGGACAGCGGGACCAGTACTTC. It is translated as CASSPGQRDQYF.

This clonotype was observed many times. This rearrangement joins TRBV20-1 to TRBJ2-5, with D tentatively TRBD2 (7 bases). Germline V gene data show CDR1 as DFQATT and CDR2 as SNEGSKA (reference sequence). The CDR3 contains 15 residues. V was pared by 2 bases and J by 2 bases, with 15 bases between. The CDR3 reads CSARRFGGAQETQYF. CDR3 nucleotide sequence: TGCAGTGCTAGAAGGTTTGGGGGGGCTCAAGAGACCCAGTACTTC.

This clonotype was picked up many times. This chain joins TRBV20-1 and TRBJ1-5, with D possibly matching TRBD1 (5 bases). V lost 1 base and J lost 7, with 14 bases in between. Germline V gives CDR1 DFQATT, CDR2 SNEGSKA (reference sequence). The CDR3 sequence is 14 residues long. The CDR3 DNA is TGCAGTGCTAGAGGGACACTTCTGCAGCAGCCCCAGCATTTT. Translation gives CSARGTLLQQPQHF.

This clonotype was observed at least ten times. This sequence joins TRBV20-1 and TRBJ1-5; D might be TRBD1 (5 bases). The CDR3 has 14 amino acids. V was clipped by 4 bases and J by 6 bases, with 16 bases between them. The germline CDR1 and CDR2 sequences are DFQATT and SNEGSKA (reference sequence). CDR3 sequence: CSATARGKGQPQHF. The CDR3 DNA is TGCAGTGCTACCGCCCGGGGGAAGGGTCAGCCCCAGCATTTT.

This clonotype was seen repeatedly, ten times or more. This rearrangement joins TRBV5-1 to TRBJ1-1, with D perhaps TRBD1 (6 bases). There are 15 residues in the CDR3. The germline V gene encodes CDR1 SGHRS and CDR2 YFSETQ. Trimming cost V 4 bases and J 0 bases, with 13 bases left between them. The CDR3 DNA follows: TGCGCCAGCAGCCCAGGGGACCCACTGAACACTGAAGCTTTCTTT. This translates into CASSPGDPLNTEAFF.

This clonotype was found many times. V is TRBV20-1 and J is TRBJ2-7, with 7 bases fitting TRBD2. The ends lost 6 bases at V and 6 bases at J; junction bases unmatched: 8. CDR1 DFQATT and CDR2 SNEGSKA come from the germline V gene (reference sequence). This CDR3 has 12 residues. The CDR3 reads CSAVRLAGEQYF. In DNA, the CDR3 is TGCAGTGCGGTAAGACTAGCAGGCGAGCAGTACTTC.

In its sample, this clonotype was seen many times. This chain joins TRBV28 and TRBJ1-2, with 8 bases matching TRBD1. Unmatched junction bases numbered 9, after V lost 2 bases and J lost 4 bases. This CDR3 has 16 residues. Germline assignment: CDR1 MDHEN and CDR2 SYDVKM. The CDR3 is CASSLNTWTGIYGYTF. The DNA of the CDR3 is TGTGCCAGCAGTTTAAATACTTGGACAGGGATCTATGGCTACACCTTC.

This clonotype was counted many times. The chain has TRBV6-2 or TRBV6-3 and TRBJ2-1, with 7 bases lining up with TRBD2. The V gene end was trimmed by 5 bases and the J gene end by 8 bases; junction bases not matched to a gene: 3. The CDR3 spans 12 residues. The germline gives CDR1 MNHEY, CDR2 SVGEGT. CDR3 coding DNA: TGTGCCAGCAGTGGACTAGTCCATGAGCAGTTCTTC. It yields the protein CASSGLVHEQFF.

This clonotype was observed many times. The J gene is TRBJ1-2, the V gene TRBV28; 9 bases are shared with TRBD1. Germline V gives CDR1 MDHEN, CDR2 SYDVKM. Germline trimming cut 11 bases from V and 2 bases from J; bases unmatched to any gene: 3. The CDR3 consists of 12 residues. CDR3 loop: CAGGQGNYGYTF. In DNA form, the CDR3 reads TGTGCCGGTGGACAGGGGAACTATGGCTACACCTTC.

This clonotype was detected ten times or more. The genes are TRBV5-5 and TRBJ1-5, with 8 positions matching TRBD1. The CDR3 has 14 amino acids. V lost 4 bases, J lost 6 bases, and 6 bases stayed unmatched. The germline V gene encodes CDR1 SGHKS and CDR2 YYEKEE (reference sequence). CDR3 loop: CASSRDRGGQPQHF. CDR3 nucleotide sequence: TGTGCCAGCAGCCGAGACAGGGGCGGTCAGCCCCAGCATTTT.

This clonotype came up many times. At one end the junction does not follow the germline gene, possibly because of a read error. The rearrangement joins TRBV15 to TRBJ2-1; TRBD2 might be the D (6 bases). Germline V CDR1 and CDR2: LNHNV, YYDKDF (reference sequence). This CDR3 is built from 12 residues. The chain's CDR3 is CATSRDVGLRLF. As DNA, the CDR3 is TGTGCCACCAGCAGAGATGTAGGACTACGTCTCTTC. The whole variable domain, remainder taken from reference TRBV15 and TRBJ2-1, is DAMVIQNPRYQVTQFGKPVTLSCSQTLNHNVMYWYQQKSSQAPKLLFHYYDKDFNNEADTPDNFQSRRPNTSFCFLDIRSPGLGDTAMYLCATSRDVGLRLFGPGTRLTVL.

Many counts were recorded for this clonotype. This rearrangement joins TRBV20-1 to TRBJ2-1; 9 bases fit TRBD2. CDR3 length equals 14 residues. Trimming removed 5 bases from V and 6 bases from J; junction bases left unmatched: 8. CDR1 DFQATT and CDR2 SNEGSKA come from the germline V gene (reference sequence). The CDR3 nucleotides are TGCAGTGCTCACAGCGGGAGGTTGGGCAATGAGCAGTTCTTC. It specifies CSAHSGRLGNEQFF.

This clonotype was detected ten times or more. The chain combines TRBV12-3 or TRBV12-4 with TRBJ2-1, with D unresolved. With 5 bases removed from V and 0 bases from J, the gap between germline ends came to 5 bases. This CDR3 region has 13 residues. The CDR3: CASSRSSYNEQFF. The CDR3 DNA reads TGTGCCAGCAGTCGTTCCTCCTACAATGAGCAGTTCTTC.

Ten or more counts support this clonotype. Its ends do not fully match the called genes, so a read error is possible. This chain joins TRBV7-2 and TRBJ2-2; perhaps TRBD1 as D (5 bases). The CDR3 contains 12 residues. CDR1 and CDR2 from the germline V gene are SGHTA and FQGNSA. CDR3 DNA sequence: TGTGCCAGCAGCTTCCGGACACCGAATTTAATCTTT. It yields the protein CASSFRTPNLIF. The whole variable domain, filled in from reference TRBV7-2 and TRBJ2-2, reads GAGVSQSPSNKVTEKGKDVELRCDPISGHTALYWYRQSLGQGLEFLIYFQGNSAPDKSGLPSDRFSAERTGGSVSTLTIQRTQQEDSAVYLCASSFRTPNLIFGEGSRLTVL.

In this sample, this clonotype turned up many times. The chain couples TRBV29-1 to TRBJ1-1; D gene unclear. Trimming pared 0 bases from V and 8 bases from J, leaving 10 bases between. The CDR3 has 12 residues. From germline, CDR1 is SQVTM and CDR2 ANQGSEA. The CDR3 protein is CSVEELEIEAFF. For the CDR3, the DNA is TGCAGCGTTGAAGAACTGGAAATAGAAGCTTTCTTT. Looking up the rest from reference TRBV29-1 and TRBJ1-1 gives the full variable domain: SAVISQKPSRDICQRGTSLTIQCQVDSQVTMMFWYRQQPGQSLTLIATANQGSEATYESGFVIDKFPISRPNLTFSTLTVSNMSPEDSSIYLCSVEELEIEAFFGQGTRLTVV.

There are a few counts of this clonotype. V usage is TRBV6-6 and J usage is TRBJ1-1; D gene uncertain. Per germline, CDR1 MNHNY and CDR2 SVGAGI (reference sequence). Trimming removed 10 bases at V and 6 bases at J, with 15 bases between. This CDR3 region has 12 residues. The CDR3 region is CAIGNQEAEAFF. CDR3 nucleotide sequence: TGTGCCATCGGAAATCAGGAGGCTGAAGCTTTCTTT.

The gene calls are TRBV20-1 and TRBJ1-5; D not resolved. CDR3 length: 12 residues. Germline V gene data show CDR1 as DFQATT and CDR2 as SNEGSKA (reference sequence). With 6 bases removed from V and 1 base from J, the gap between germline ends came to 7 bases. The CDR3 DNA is TGCAGTGCCAAAGAAAGCAATCAGCCCCAGCATTTT. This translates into CSAKESNQPQHF.

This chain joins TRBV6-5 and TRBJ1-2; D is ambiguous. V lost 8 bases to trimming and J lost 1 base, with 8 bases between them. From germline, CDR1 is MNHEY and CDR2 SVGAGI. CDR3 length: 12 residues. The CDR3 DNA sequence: TGTGCCAGCCTAGACGGTAACTATGGCTACACCTTC. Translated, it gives CASLDGNYGYTF.

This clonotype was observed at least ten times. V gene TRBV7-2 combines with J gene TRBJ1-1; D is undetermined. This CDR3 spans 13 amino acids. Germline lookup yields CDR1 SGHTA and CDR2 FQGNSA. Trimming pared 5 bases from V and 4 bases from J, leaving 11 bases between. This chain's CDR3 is CASSRNVVTEAFF. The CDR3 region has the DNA TGTGCCAGCAGCCGTAATGTAGTCACTGAAGCTTTCTTT.